A selection of T cell receptor beta chains follows, all from one sample in a study of PD-1 blockade in classical Hodgkin lymphoma. This table comes from immunoSEQ multiplex PCR, and its TCRdb copy is limited to in-frame clones, with some not included. The sample contains 53,000 or so clones, about 84% of which appear only once. Sequences were derived from peripheral blood mononuclear cells (PBMCs), sampled at baseline. Receptors originate from a human donor with classical Hodgkin lymphoma. Each CDR3 is given with its conserved first and last residue. Each record gives: clone size, V gene, CDR3 length, D gene, J gene, CDR3 protein, CDR3 DNA. D genes are given only for firm matches. Rows give clone size only sometimes, using once, few, many, or a class for an expanded clone.

size: .
V: TRBV14
length: 16
D: .
J: TRBJ2-7
CDR3: CASSLPGVRRNDEQYF
DNA: TGTGCCAGCAGCCTCCCTGGGGTGCGACGAAACGACGAGCAGTACTTC

size: .
V: TRBV30
length: 15
D: .
J: TRBJ2-7
CDR3: CAWSKVTPVPHEQYF
DNA: TGTGCCTGGAGTAAGGTGACCCCTGTCCCCCACGAGCAGTACTTC

size: .
V: TRBV5-1
length: 14
D: TRBD1
J: TRBJ2-1
CDR3: CASSLDRGVDEQFF
DNA: TGCGCCAGCAGCTTGGACAGGGGAGTAGATGAGCAGTTCTTC

size: once
V: TRBV27
length: 14
D: .
J: TRBJ2-1
CDR3: CASSFGRGGNEQFF
DNA: TGTGCCAGCAGTTTTGGGCGGGGTGGGAATGAGCAGTTCTTC

size: once
V: TRBV29-1
length: 14
D: TRBD1
J: TRBJ1-3
CDR3: CSVEVRGPGNTIYF
DNA: TGCAGCGTTGAAGTCAGGGGGCCTGGAAACACCATATATTTT

size: .
V: TRBV29-1
length: 14
D: .
J: TRBJ2-3
CDR3: CSVAQLGRTDTQYF
DNA: TGCAGCGTCGCACAACTAGGGCGGACAGATACGCAGTATTTT

size: .
V: TRBV15
length: 13
D: .
J: TRBJ2-5
CDR3: CATSAEKVSGVYF
DNA: TGTGCCACCAGCGCAGAGAAGGTATCAGGGGTTTACTTC

size: .
V: TRBV27
length: 15
D: .
J: TRBJ1-2
CDR3: CASSFSQQAFYGYTF
DNA: TGTGCCAGCAGTTTTTCCCAGCAGGCCTTCTATGGCTACACCTTC

size: medium-sized
V: TRBV2
length: 14
D: .
J: TRBJ2-2
CDR3: CASKPLTNTGELFF
DNA: TGTGCCAGCAAACCCCTAACGAACACCGGGGAGCTGTTTTTT

size: .
V: TRBV28
length: 15
D: TRBD1
J: TRBJ1-2
CDR3: CASSFWDRNNYGYTF
DNA: TGTGCCAGCAGTTTCTGGGACAGGAATAACTATGGCTACACCTTC

size: few
V: TRBV29-1
length: 13
D: .
J: TRBJ1-4
CDR3: CSVDLPGGEKLFF
DNA: TGCAGCGTTGATCTGCCTGGTGGTGAAAAACTGTTTTTT

size: .
V: TRBV4-1
length: 14
D: TRBD2
J: TRBJ2-7
CDR3: CASSRSGRAYEQYF
DNA: TGCGCCAGCAGCCGAAGCGGGAGGGCCTACGAGCAGTACTTC

size: .
V: TRBV21-1
length: 17
D: .
J: TRBJ2-1
CDR3: CASSRPGLAGERNEQFF
DNA: TGTGCCAGCAGCCGACCGGGACTAGCGGGAGAACGCAATGAGCAGTTCTTC

size: .
V: TRBV30
length: 15
D: .
J: TRBJ2-1
CDR3: CAWSRGPGLLQEQFF
DNA: TGTGCCTGGAGCAGGGGCCCGGGACTACTCCAAGAGCAGTTCTTC

size: .
V: TRBV30
length: 15
D: TRBD1
J: TRBJ2-2
CDR3: CATTRTGMNTGELFF
DNA: TGTGCCACCACCCGGACAGGGATGAACACCGGGGAGCTGTTTTTT

size: .
V: TRBV12-5
length: 14
D: .
J: TRBJ2-5
CDR3: CASVWGQVGETQYF
DNA: TGTGCTAGTGTCTGGGGCCAAGTGGGAGAGACCCAGTACTTC

size: .
V: TRBV6-4
length: 15
D: .
J: TRBJ1-5
CDR3: CASSKDGYSNQPQHF
DNA: TGTGCCAGCAGTAAAGACGGTTATAGCAATCAGCCCCAGCATTTT

size: .
V: TRBV7-9
length: 13
D: .
J: TRBJ1-1
CDR3: CASSREVAGRAFF
DNA: TGTGCCAGCAGCCGAGAGGTGGCAGGGCGGGCTTTCTTT

size: .
V: TRBV11-2
length: 16
D: .
J: TRBJ2-1
CDR3: CASSFLHSLSYNEQFF
DNA: TGTGCCAGCAGCTTTTTACATTCTCTTTCCTACAATGAGCAGTTCTTC

size: .
V: TRBV27
length: 13
D: .
J: TRBJ1-5
CDR3: CASSDRVSQPQHF
DNA: TGTGCCAGCAGCGATCGGGTGAGCCAGCCCCAGCATTTT

size: .
V: TRBV10-1
length: 14
D: .
J: TRBJ2-3
CDR3: CASSEPGGADTQYF
DNA: TGCGCCAGCAGTGAGCCCGGAGGGGCAGATACGCAGTATTTT

size: .
V: TRBV5-1
length: 12
D: .
J: TRBJ1-2
CDR3: CASSLEGGGYTF
DNA: TGCGCCAGCAGCTTGGAGGGAGGCGGCTACACCTTC

size: medium-sized
V: TRBV7-9
length: 14
D: .
J: TRBJ1-2
CDR3: CASSLQGERSGYTF
DNA: TGTGCCAGCAGCTTACAGGGCGAAAGGAGCGGCTACACCTTC